This entry describes one T cell receptor (beta chain). Its recognized antigen is unknown. No per-base quality is available; no much larger clone lies one base away. TCRbeta CDR3 regions were amplified from genomic DNA using the immunoSEQ Assay, a bias-controlled multiplex PCR. In the paper's pipeline: The number of nucleated cells in each sample was estimated by amplification of reference gene primers within the assay. To quantify the absolute abundance of each unique TCRbeta CDR3 rearrangement, sequence reads were collapsed and filtered. For each sample, productive Simpson clonality was calculated by taking the square root of Simpson's diversity index across productive rearrangements. Held by TCRdb, this immuneACCESS table contains in-frame sequences only and omits some clones. Under half of the omission traces to an unresolved V gene where checked; the cause of the rest is unknown. V, J and clone size were drawn from that table, and D and trimming were deduced from the DNA. The sample table records some 130,000 clones; about 89% of these occur just once. The ten top clones hold roughly a sixth of the sample.

The record originates from a study of blood T cell repertoires in COVID-19 (dated by TCRdb to about 2020). Looking at the study overall: Samples covering the acute and convalescent phases of COVID-19 were provided by collaborators in the United States, Italy and Spain. The prospective study material was composed of cDNA or gDNA derived from T cells, B-cell-depleted T cells, or PBMCs. Subjects who had been exposed to COVID-19, were actively infected with it, or had recovered from it provided the deeply sampled blood TCRbeta repertoires that made up the dataset. A freely available public database, intended as a resource for researchers studying the immune response to SARS-CoV-2, is where the repertoires were released. Samples were obtained from the ongoing ImmuneRACE study (first 160 participants) and from 1,254 subjects provided by 6 global collaborators. A de-identified subject ID, COVID-19 status, age in years and sex were almost always included in the sample metadata. Where available, HLA class I and class II types were obtained from metadata supplied by the sample provider rather than from assay-based typing. Overall study results and their limits: The amount of clinical and demographic metadata varied by source and participant and was provided uncurated.

Taken from cysteine to phenylalanine, the CDR3 has 14 residues. The only DNA kept is the CDR3, 42 bases in frame from the first base. Sequences LNHDA (CDR1) and SQIVND (CDR2) are obtained from the germline V gene (reference sequence). After removal of 3 bases from V and 7 bases from J, the junction retains 5 bases not matched to a gene. Collaborating institutions collected whole blood in K2EDTA tubes following their own protocols. For TCRbeta analysis, collaborators shipped samples as frozen whole blood, isolated PBMCs, or DNA extracted from either of those sample types. This receptor chain uses TRBV19 and TRBJ1-3; TRBD1 fits 8 bases in the junction. The clonotype comes from a man between 45 and 60 years old with active or convalescent COVID-19. Sequenced input: peripheral blood. The CDR3 reads as follows: CASSIQGARNTIYF. The base sequence is TGTGCCAGTAGTATTCAGGGGGCGAGGAACACCATATATTTT. Reference TRBV19 and TRBJ1-3 genes cover what lies past the CDR3, so the full variable domain is DGGITQSPKYLFRKEGQNVTLSCEQNLNHDAMYWYRQDPGQGLRLIYYSQIVNDFQKGDIAEGYSVSREKKESFPLTVTSAQKNPTAFYLCASSIQGARNTIYFGEGSWLTVV.